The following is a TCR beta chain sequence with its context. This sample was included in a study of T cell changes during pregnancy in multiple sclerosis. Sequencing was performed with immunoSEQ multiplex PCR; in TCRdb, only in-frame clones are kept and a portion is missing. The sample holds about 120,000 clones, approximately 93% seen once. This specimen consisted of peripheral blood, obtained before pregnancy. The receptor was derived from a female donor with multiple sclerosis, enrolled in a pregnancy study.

CDR3 DNA sequence: TGCGCCAGCAGCTCCGGCCCCACTAGCGGGAGTTACGAGCAGTACTTC. Amino acids: CASSSGPTSGSYEQYF. The chain links TRBV5-1 to TRBJ2-7, with 11 bases identical to TRBD2. The CDR3 consists of 16 residues. Germline V gene lookup returns CDR1 SGHRS and CDR2 YFSETQ. V trimming: 3 bases; J trimming: 4 bases; junction bases outside the gene matches: 9.